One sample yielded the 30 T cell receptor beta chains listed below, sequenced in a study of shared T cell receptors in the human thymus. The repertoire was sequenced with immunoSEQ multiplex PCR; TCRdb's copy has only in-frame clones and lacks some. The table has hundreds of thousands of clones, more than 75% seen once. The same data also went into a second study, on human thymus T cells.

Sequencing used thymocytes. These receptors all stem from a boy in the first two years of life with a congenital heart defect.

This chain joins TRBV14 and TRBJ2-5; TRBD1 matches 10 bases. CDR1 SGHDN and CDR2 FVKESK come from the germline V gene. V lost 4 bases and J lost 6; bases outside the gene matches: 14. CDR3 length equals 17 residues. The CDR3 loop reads CASSLHRDRGRGKTQYF. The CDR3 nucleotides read TGTGCCAGCAGCCTACACCGCGACAGGGGGCGAGGAAAGACCCAGTACTTC.

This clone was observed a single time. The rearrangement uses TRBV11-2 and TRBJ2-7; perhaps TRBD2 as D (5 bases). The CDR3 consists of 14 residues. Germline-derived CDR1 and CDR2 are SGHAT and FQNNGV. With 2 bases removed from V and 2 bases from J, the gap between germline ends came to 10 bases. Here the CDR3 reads CASSLRTLTYEQYF. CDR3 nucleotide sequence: TGTGCCAGCAGCTTAAGGACTCTTACCTACGAGCAGTACTTC.

This CDR3 reads CASSSWSPGDGYTF. The CDR3 region has the DNA TGCGCCAGCAGCTCTTGGAGCCCCGGGGATGGCTACACCTTC. The genes are TRBV4-3 and TRBJ1-2; D is undetermined. Germline CDR1 reads LGHNA; CDR2 reads YSLEER. Trimming took 5 bases from V and 6 from J, leaving 16 bases between them. The CDR3 runs 14 residues.

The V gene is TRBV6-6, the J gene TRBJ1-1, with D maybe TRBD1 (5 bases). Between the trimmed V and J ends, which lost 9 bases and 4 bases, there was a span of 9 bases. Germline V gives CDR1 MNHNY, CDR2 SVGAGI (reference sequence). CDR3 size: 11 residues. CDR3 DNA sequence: TGTGCCAGTGGGGGGGGCACTGAAGCTTTCTTT. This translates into CASGGGTEAFF.

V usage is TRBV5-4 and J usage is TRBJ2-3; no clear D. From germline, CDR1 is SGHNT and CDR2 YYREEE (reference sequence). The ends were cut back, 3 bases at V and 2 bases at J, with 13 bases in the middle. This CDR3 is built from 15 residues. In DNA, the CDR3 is TGTGCCAGCAGCTCCGCCTCATTAGTCACAGATACGCAGTATTTT. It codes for CASSSASLVTDTQYF.

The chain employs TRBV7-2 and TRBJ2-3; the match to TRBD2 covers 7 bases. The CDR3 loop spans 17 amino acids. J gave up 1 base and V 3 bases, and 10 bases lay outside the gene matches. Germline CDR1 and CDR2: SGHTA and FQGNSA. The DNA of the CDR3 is TGTGCCAGCAGCTTCCCGGACTACCGGGGGGGCACAGATACGCAGTATTTT. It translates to CASSFPDYRGGTDTQYF.

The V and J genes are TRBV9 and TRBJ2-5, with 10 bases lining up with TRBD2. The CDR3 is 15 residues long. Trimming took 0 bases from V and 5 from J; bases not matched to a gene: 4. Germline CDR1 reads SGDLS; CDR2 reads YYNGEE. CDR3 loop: CASSVASSGSETQYF. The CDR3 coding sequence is TGTGCCAGCAGCGTAGCGTCTAGCGGGAGTGAGACCCAGTACTTC.

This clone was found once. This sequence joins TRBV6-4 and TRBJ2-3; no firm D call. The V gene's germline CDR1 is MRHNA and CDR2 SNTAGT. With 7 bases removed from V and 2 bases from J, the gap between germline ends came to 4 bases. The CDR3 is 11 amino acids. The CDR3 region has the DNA TGTGCCAGCACCTCCACAGATACGCAGTATTTT. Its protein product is CASTSTDTQYF.

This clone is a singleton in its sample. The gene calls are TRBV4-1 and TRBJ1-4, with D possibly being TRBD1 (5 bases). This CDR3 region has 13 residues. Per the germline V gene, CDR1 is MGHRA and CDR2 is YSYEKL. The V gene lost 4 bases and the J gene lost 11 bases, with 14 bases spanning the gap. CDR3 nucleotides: TGCGCCAGCAGCCCTTGGGGGGGTGAGAAACTGTTTTTT. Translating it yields CASSPWGGEKLFF.

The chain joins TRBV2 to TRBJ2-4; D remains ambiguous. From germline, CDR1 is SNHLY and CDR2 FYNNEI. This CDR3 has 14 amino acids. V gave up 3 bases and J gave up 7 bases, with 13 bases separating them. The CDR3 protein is CASSDEDWWNIQYF. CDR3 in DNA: TGTGCCAGCAGTGACGAAGACTGGTGGAACATTCAGTACTTC.

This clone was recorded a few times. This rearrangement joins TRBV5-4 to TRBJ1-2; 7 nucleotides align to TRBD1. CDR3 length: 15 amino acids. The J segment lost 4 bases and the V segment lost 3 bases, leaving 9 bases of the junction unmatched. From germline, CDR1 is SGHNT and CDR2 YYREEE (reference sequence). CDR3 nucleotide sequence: TGTGCCAGCAGCTCCCGACAGGGTTCCCTCTATGGCTACACCTTC. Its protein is CASSSRQGSLYGYTF. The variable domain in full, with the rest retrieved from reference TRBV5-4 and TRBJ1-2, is ETGVTQSPTHLIKTRGQQVTLRCSSQSGHNTVSWYQQALGQGPQFIFQYYREEENGRGNFPPRFSGLQFPNYSSELNVNALELDDSALYLCASSSRQGSLYGYTFGSGTRLTVV.

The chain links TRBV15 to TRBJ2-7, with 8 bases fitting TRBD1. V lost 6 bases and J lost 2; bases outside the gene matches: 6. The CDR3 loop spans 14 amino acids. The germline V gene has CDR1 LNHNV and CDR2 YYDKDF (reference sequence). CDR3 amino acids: CATRRGQAPYEQYF. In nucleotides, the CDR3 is TGTGCCACCAGAAGGGGACAGGCCCCCTACGAGCAGTACTTC.

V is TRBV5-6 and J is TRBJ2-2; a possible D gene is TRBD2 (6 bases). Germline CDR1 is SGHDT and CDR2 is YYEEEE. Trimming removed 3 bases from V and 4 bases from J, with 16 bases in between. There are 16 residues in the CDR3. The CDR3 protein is CASSSGLAGLTGELFF. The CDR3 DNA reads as TGTGCCAGCAGCTCGGGACTGGCAGGCCTCACCGGGGAGCTGTTTTTT.

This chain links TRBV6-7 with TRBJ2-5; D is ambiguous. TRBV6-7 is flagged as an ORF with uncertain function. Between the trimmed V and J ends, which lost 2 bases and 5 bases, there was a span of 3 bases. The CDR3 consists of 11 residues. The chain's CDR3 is CASSYRETQYF. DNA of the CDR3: TGTGCCAGCAGTTACCGGGAGACCCAGTACTTC.

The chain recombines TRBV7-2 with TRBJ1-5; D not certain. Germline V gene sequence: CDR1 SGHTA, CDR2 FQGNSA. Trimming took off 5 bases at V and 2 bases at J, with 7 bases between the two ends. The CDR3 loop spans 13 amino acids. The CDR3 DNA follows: TGTGCCAGCAGCCACACAGGCAATCAGCCCCAGCATTTT. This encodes CASSHTGNQPQHF.

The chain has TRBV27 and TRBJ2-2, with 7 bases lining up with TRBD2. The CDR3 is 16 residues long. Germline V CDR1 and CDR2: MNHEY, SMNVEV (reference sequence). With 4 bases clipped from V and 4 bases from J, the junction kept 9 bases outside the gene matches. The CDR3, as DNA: TGTGCCAGCAGTTCCCCCGGACTAGTGGGCACCGGGGAGCTGTTTTTT. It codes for CASSSPGLVGTGELFF.

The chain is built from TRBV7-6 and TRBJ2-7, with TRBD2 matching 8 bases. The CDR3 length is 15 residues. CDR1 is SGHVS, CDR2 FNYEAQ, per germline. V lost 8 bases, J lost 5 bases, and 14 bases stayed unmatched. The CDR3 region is CASQKAAGEPHEQYF. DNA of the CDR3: TGTGCCAGCCAAAAGGCAGCGGGAGAGCCCCACGAGCAGTACTTC. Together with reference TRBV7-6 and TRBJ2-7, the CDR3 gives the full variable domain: GAGVSQSPRYKVTKRGQDVALRCDPISGHVSLYWYRQALGQGPEFLTYFNYEAQQDKSGLPNDRFSAERPEGSISTLTIQRTEQRDSAMYRCASQKAAGEPHEQYFGPGTRLTVT.

The DNA of the CDR3 is TGTGCCAGCAGCTCCAGGTGCGGGACAGTAGCCAAAAACATTCAGTACTTC. Translated, it gives CASSSRCGTVAKNIQYF. This chain links TRBV5-5 with TRBJ2-4; D possibly corresponds to TRBD1 (7 bases). Trimming took 3 bases from V and 0 from J, leaving 16 bases between them. Germline CDR1 is SGHKS and CDR2 is YYEKEE (reference sequence). The CDR3 is made up of 17 amino acids.

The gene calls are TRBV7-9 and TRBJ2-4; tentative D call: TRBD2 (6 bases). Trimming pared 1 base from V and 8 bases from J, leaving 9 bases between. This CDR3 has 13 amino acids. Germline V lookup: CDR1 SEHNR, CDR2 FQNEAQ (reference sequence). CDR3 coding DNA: TGTGCCAGCAGCTTAGGGGGACTTCACATTCAGTACTTC. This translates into CASSLGGLHIQYF.

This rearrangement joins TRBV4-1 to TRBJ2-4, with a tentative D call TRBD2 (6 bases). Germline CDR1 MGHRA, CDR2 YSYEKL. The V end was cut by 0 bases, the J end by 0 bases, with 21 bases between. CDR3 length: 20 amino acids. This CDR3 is CASSQDRRGAQRIAKNIQYF. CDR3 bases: TGCGCCAGCAGCCAAGATAGGAGGGGAGCTCAGCGAATAGCCAAAAACATTCAGTACTTC.

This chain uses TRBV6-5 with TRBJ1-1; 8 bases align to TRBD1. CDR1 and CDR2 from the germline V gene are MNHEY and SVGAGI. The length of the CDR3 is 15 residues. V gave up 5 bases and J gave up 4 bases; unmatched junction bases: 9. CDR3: CASSRIQGACTEAFF. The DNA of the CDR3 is TGTGCCAGCAGTCGCATTCAGGGGGCGTGCACTGAAGCTTTCTTT.

This CDR3 is CASSLGASGSWETQYF. The CDR3 bases are TGTGCCAGCAGCTTGGGGGCTAGCGGGAGTTGGGAGACCCAGTACTTC. The chain couples TRBV5-4 to TRBJ2-5; 10 bases are shared with TRBD2. With 0 bases clipped from V and 5 bases from J, the junction kept 7 bases outside the gene matches. This CDR3 has 16 residues. Germline CDR1 is SGHNT and CDR2 is YYREEE (reference sequence).

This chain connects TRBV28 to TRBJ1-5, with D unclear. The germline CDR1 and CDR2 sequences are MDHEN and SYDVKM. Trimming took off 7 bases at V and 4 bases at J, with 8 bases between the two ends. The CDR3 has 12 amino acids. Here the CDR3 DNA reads TGTGCCAGCAACGGAGATAATCAGCCCCAGCATTTT. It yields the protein CASNGDNQPQHF.

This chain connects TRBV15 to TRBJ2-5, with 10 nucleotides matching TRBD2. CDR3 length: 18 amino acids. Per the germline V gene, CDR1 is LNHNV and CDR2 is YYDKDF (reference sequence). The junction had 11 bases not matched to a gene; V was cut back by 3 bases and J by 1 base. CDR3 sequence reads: CATSRNSETSGFQETQYF. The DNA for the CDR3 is TGTGCCACCAGCAGGAACTCTGAGACTAGCGGGTTCCAAGAGACCCAGTACTTC. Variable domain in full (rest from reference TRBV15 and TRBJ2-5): DAMVIQNPRYQVTQFGKPVTLSCSQTLNHNVMYWYQQKSSQAPKLLFHYYDKDFNNEADTPDNFQSRRPNTSFCFLDIRSPGLGDTAMYLCATSRNSETSGFQETQYFGPGTRLLVL.

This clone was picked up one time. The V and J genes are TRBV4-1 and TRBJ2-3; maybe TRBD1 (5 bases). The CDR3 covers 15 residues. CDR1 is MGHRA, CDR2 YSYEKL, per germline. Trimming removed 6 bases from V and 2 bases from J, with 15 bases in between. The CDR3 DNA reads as TGCGCCAGCAGGGAGTCCCAGGGCACCACAGATACGCAGTATTTT. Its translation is CASRESQGTTDTQYF.

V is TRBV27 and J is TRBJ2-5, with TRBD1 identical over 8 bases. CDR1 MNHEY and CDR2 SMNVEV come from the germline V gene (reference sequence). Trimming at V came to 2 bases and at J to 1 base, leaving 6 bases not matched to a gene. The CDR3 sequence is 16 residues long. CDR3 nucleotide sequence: TGTGCCAGCAGTTTAAAGGGACAGGACCCCCAAGAGACCCAGTACTTC. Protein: CASSLKGQDPQETQYF.

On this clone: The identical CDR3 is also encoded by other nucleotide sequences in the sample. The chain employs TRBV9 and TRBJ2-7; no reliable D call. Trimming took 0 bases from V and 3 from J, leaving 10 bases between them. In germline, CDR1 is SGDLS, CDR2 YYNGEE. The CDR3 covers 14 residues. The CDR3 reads CASSVGGQLYEQYF. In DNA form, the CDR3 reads TGTGCCAGCAGCGTAGGCGGCCAGCTCTACGAGCAGTACTTC. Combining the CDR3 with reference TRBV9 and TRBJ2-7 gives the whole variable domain DSGVTQTPKHLITATGQRVTLRCSPRSGDLSVYWYQQSLDQGLQFLIQYYNGEERAKGNILERFSAQQFPDLHSELNLSSLELGDSALYFCASSVGGQLYEQYFGPGTRLTVT.

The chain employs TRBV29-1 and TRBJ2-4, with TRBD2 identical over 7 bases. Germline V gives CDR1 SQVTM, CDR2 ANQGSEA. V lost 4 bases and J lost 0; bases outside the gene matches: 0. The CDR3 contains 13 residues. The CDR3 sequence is CSVASGAKNIQYF. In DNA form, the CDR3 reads TGCAGCGTTGCTAGCGGAGCCAAAAACATTCAGTACTTC.

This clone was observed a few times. CDR3 sequence reads: CASSADPTGITVYGYTF. Written as DNA, the CDR3 is TGTGCCAGCAGCGCAGACCCCACAGGTATCACGGTCTATGGCTACACCTTC. V is TRBV9 and J is TRBJ1-2, with D perhaps TRBD1 (5 bases). V gave up 3 bases and J gave up 4 bases, with 22 bases separating them. The CDR3 runs 17 residues. Germline V gene sequence: CDR1 SGDLS, CDR2 YYNGEE.

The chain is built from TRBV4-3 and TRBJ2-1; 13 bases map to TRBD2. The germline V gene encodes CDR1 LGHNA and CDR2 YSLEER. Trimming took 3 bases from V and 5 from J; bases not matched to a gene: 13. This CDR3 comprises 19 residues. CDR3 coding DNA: TGCGCCAGCAGCCATGATATAAGTACTAGCGGGAGGGGGGACAATGAGCAGTTCTTC. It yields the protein CASSHDISTSGRGDNEQFF.